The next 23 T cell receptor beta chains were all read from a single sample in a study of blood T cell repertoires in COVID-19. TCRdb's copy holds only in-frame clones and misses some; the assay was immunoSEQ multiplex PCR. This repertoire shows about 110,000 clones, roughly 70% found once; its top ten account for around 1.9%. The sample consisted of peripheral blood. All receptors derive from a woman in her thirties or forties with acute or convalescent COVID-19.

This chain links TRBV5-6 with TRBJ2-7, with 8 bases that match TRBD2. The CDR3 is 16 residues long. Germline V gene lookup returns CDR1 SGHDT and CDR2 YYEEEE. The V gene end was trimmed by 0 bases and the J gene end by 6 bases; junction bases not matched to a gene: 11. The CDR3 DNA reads TGTGCCAGCAGCTTGGATACCACTAGCGGCACGGGCGAGCAGTACTTC. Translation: CASSLDTTSGTGEQYF.

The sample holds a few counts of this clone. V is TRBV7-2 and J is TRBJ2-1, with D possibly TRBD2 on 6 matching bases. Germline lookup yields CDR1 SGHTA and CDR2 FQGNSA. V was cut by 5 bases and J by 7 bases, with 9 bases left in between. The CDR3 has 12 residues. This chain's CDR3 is CASSRLANEQFF. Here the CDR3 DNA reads TGTGCCAGCAGCCGTCTAGCGAATGAGCAGTTCTTC.

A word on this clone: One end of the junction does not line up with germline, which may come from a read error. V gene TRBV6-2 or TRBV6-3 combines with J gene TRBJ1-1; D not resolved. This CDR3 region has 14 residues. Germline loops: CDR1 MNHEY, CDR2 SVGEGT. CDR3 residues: CASNYQVMNTEAFF. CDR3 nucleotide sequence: TGTGCCAGCAATTACCAGGTTATGAACACTGAAGCTTTCTTT.

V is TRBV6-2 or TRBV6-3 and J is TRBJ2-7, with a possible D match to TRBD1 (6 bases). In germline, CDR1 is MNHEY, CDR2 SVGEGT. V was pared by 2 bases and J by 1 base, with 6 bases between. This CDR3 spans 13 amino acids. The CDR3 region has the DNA TGTGCCAGCAGTTACAGGGGGTCCTACGAGCAGTACTTC. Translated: CASSYRGSYEQYF.

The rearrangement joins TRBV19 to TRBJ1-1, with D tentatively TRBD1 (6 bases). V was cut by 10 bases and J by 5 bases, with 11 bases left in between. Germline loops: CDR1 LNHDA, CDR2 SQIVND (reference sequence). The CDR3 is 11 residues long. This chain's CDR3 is CATGGLTEAFF. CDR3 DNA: TGTGCCACCGGGGGGCTTACTGAAGCTTTCTTT.

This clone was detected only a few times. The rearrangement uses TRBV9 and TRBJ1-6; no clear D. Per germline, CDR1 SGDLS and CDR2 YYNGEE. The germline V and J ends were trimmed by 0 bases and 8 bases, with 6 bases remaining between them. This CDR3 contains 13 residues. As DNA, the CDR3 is TGTGCCAGCAGCGTAGGAGAGGATTCACCCCTCCACTTT. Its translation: CASSVGEDSPLHF.

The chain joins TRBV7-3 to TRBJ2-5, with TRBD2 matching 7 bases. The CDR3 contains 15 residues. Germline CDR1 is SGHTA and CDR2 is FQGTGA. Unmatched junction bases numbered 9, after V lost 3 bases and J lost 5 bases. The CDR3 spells CASSFGAGRGETQYF. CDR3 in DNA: TGTGCCAGCAGCTTCGGCGCGGGGCGGGGGGAGACCCAGTACTTC.

The chain's CDR3 is CASSYSGGGETQYF. The DNA of the CDR3 is TGTGCCAGCAGTTACTCTGGGGGAGGAGAGACCCAGTACTTC. The chain combines TRBV6-2 or TRBV6-3 with TRBJ2-5, with a weak D call TRBD2 (6 bases). Trimming removed 0 bases from V and 4 bases from J, with 9 bases in between. CDR1 and CDR2 from the germline V gene are MNHEY and SVGEGT. The CDR3 has 14 residues.

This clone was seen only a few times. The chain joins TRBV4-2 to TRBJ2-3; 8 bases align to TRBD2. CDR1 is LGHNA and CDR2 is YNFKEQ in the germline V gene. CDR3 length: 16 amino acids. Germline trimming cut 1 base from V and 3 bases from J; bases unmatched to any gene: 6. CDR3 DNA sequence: TGTGCCAGCAGCCAAGTCGGGGGGGATCCGACAGATACGCAGTATTTT. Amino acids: CASSQVGGDPTDTQYF.

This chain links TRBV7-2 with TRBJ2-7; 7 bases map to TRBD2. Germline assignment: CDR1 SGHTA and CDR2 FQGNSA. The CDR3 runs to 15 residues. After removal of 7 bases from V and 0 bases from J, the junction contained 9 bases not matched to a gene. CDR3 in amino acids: CASTLLGGSSYEQYF. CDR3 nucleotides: TGTGCCAGCACCCTATTGGGGGGGTCCTCCTACGAGCAGTACTTC.

In DNA form, the CDR3 reads TGTGCCAGCGAAGCAGGAGGGAGGACAGATACGCAGTATTTT. Translated: CASEAGGRTDTQYF. This chain uses TRBV2 with TRBJ2-3; TRBD2 is a possible D gene (6 bases). Per germline, CDR1 SNHLY and CDR2 FYNNEI. The CDR3 runs to 14 residues. V shed 8 bases and J shed 3 bases, with 15 bases lying between them.

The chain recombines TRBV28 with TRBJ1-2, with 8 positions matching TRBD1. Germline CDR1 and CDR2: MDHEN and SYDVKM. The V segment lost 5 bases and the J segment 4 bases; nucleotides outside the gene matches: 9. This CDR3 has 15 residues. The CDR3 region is CASSRPGQAFYGYTF. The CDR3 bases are TGTGCCAGCAGTCGGCCGGGACAGGCTTTCTATGGCTACACCTTC.

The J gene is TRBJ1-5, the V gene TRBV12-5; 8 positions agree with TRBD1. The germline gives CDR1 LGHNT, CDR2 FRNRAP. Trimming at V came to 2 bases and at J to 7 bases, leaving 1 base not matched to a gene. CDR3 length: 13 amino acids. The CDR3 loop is CASGLTGGQPQHF. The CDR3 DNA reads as TGTGCTAGTGGTTTGACAGGGGGACAGCCCCAGCATTTT.

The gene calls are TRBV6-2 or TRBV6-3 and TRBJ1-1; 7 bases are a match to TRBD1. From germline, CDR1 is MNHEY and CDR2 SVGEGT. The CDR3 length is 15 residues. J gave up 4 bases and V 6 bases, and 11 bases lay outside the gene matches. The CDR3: CASRYQQTGSTEAFF. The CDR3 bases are TGTGCCAGCAGGTACCAACAGACAGGGTCCACTGAAGCTTTCTTT.

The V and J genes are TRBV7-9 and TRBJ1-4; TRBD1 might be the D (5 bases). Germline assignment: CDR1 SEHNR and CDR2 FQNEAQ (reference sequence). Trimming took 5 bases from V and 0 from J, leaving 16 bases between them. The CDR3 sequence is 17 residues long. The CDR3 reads CASSPIGGIATNEKLFF. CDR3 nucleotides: TGTGCCAGCAGCCCCATTGGGGGGATCGCAACTAATGAAAAACTGTTTTTT.

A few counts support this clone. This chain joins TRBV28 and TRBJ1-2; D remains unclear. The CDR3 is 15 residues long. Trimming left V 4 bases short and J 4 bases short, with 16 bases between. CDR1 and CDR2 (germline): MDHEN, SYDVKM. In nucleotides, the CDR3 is TGTGCCAGCAGTTCGTCGCAGATGAGGCTCTATGGCTACACCTTC. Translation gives CASSSSQMRLYGYTF.

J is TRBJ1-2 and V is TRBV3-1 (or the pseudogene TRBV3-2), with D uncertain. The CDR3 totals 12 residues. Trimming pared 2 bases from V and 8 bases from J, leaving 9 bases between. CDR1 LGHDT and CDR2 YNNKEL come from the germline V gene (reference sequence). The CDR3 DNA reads TGTGCCAGCAGCCAACCCCCAGTCGGCTACACCTTC. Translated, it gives CASSQPPVGYTF.

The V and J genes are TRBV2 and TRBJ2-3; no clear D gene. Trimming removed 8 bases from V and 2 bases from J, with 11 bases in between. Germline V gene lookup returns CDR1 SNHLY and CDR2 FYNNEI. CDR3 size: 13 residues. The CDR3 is CASCGRDTDTQYF. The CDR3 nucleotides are TGTGCCAGCTGTGGAAGAGACACAGATACGCAGTATTTT.

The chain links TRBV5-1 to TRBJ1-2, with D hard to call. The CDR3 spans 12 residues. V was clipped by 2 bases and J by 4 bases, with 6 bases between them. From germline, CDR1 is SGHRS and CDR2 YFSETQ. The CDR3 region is CASSFASYGYTF. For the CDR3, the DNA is TGCGCCAGCAGCTTTGCGTCCTATGGCTACACCTTC. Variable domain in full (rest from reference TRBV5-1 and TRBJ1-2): KAGVTQTPRYLIKTRGQQVTLSCSPISGHRSVSWYQQTPGQGLQFLFEYFSETQRNKGNFPGRFSGRQFSNSRSEMNVSTLELGDSALYLCASSFASYGYTFGSGTRLTVV.

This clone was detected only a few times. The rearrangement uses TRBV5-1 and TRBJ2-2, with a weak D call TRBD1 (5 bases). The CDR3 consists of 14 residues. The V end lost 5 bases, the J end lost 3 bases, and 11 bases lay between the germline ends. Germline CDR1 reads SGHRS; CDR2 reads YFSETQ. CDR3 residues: CASRDGADTGELFF. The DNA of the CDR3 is TGCGCCAGCAGGGATGGGGCCGACACCGGGGAGCTGTTTTTT.

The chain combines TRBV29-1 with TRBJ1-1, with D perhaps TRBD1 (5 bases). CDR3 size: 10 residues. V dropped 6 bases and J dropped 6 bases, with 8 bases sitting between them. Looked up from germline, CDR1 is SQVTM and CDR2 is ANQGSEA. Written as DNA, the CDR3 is TGCAGCGTGAAGACAGCTGAAGCTTTCTTT. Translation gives CSVKTAEAFF.

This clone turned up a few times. CDR3 DNA: TGTGCCAGCTCCCCTAACACGGGCTCTGGAAACACCATATATTTT. Its protein is CASSPNTGSGNTIYF. V is TRBV18 and J is TRBJ1-3; D ambiguous. The CDR3 spans 15 residues. V was pared by 6 bases and J by 0 bases, with 12 bases between. In germline, CDR1 is KGHSH, CDR2 LQKENI.

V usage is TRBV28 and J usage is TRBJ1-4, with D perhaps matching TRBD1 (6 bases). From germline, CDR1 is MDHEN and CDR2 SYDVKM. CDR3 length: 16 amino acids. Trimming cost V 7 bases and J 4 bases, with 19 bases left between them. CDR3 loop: CASTPSPGQLNEKLFF. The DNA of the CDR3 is TGTGCCAGCACCCCTTCCCCCGGACAGCTTAATGAAAAACTGTTTTTT.